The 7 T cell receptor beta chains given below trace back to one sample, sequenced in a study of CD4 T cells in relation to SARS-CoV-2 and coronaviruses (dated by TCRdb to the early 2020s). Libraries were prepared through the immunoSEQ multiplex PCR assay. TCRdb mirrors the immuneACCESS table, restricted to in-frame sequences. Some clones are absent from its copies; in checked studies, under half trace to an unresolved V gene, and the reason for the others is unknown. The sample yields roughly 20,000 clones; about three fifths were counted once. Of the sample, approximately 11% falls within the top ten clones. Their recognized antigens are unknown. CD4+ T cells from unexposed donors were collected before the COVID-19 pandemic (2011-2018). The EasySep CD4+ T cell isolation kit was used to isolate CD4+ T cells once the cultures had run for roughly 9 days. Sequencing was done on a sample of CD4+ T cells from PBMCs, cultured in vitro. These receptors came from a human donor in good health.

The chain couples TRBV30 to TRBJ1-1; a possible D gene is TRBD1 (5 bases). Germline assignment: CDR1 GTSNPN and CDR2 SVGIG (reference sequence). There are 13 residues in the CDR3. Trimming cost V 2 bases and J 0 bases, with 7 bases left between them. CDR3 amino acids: CAWSLQVNTEAFF. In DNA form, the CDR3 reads TGTGCCTGGAGTCTACAGGTGAACACTGAAGCTTTCTTT.

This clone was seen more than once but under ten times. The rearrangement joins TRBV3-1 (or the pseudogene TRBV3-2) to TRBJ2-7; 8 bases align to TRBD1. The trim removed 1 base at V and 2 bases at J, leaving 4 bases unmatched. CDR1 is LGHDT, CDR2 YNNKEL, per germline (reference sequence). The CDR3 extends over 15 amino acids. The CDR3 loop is CASSQAAGGTYEQYF. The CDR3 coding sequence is TGTGCCAGCAGCCAAGCGGCAGGGGGCACCTACGAGCAGTACTTC.

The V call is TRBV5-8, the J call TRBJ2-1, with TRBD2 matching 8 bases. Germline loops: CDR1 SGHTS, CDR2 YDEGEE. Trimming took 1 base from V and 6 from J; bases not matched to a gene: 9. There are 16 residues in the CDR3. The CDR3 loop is CASSLISAGGPNEQFF. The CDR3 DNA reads TGTGCCAGCAGCTTGATCTCGGCGGGAGGACCCAATGAGCAGTTCTTC. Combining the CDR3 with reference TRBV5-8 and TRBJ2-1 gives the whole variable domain EAGVTQSPTHLIKTRGQQATLRCSPISGHTSVYWYQQALGLGLQFLLWYDEGEERNRGNFPPRFSGRQFPNYSSELNVNALELEDSALYLCASSLISAGGPNEQFFGPGTRLTVL.

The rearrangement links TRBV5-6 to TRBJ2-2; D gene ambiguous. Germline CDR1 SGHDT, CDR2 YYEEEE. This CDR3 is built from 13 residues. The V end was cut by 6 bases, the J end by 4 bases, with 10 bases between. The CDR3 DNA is TGTGCCAGCACGTTCGTAGTCACCGGGGAGCTGTTTTTT. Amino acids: CASTFVVTGELFF.

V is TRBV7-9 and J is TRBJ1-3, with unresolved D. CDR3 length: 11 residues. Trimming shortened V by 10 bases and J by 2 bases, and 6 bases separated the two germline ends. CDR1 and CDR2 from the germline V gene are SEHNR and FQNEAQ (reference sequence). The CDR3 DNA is TGTGCCATCACCCCTGGAAACACCATATATTTT. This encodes CAITPGNTIYF.

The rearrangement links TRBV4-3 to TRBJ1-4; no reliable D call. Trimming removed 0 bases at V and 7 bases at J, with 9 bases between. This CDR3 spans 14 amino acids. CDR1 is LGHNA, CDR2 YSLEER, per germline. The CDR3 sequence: CASSQEGGPEKLFF. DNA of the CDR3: TGCGCCAGCAGCCAAGAGGGAGGGCCTGAAAAACTGTTTTTT.

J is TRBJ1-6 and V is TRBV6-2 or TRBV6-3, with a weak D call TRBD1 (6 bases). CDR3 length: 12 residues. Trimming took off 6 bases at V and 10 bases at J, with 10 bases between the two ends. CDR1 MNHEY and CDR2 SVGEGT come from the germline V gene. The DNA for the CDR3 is TGTGCCAGCAGCCCCGGACAGTCACCCCTCCACTTT. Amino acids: CASSPGQSPLHF.